This is a list of T cell receptor beta chains from one sample in a study of blood T cell repertoires in COVID-19. Measured with immunoSEQ multiplex PCR; TCRdb has only the in-frame clones, and not every one. In the table there are fewer than 200,000 clones, around 82% of which are singletons. Material: peripheral blood. These TCRs come from a woman of 80 years or more with acute or convalescent COVID-19. The CDR3 runs from the conserved cysteine through the conserved F or W. Fields, in order: J gene, clone size, V gene, D gene, CDR3 DNA, CDR3 protein. The D gene is left open where the match is weak. Only part of the rows carry a size: once, few, many, or a class if the clone is expanded.

>TRBJ2-3|NA|TRBV6-1|NA
TGTGCCAGCAGTGAAAGGGGGACAGATACGCAGTATTTT
CASSERGTDTQYF
>TRBJ1-4|NA|TRBV30|NA
TGTGCCTGGAGTGTATACAGTAGTAATGAAAAACTGTTTTTT
CAWSVYSSNEKLFF
>TRBJ1-1|NA|TRBV7-9|NA
TGTGCCAGCAGCCGCCCCGAGGATAGGCGGCTTCTGGCTTTCTTT
CASSRPEDRRLLAFF
>TRBJ1-6|NA|TRBV6-4|NA
TGTGCCAGCATCTTCGCGCAAGGTACAGTTTCCTATAATTCACCCCTCCACTTT
CASIFAQGTVSYNSPLHF
>TRBJ1-1|NA|TRBV7-9|NA
TGTGCCAGCAGCTTAACAGCCGCCAGTTTGAACACTGAAGCTTTCTTT
CASSLTAASLNTEAFF
>TRBJ2-7|NA|TRBV7-2|TRBD2
TGTGCCAGCAGCCCAAACGGGGGGTCGGAGTACGAGCAGTACTTC
CASSPNGGSEYEQYF
>TRBJ2-2|NA|TRBV9|TRBD2
TGTGCCAGCAGCGGAATCTCCTATAGCGGGAGGAACACCGGGGAGCTGTTTTTT
CASSGISYSGRNTGELFF
>TRBJ1-2|NA|TRBV18|NA
TGTGCCAGCTCACCAGAGGCAAACTATGGCTACACCTTC
CASSPEANYGYTF
>TRBJ2-3|NA|TRBV11-2|TRBD2
TGTGCCAGCAGCTTAATGGTGGCTAGCGGGGGCAGCACAGATACGCAGTATTTT
CASSLMVASGGSTDTQYF
>TRBJ2-7|NA|TRBV19|TRBD1
TGTGCCACGGGACAGGGGTTCTCCTACGAGCAGTACTTC
CATGQGFSYEQYF
>TRBJ1-5|NA|TRBV6-5|NA
TGTGCCAGCAGTTACTCGACGGCCAACTACTGGCCCCAGCATTTT
CASSYSTANYWPQHF
>TRBJ1-2|NA|TRBV11-2|NA
TGTGCCAGCAGCCGAACCGGGAGTCCTAACTATGGCTACACCTTC
CASSRTGSPNYGYTF
>TRBJ1-2|few|TRBV20-1|TRBD1
TGCAGTGCCGGGGACAGCGATGGCTACACCTTC
CSAGDSDGYTF
>TRBJ2-1|NA|TRBV5-6|TRBD2
TGTGCCAGCAGCTTAAGAGGGACTAGCGGGCCGAGCTCCTACAATGAGCAGTTCTTC
CASSLRGTSGPSSYNEQFF
>TRBJ2-3|NA|TRBV5-1|NA
TGCGCCAGCAGCTTGGACGCCCTAGGCTACACAGATACGCAGTATTTT
CASSLDALGYTDTQYF
>TRBJ1-2|NA|TRBV21-1|NA
TGTGCCAGCAGCAAGAAGACAGGGGCGGATGGCTACACCTTC
CASSKKTGADGYTF
>TRBJ1-5|few|TRBV10-3|NA
TGTGCCATCAGTGTGGAGGGAGGTTCTAGCAATCAGCCCCAGCATTTT
CAISVEGGSSNQPQHF
>TRBJ1-3|NA|TRBV12-5|NA
TGTGCTAGTGGTCCACCCGATAGGGGTTTCTCTGGAAACACCATATATTTT
CASGPPDRGFSGNTIYF
>TRBJ1-1|NA|TRBV3-1/TRBV3-2|NA
TGTGCCAGCAGCCAGGGGGGTCGCACTGAAGCTTTCTTT
CASSQGGRTEAFF
>TRBJ1-1|NA|TRBV7-2|NA
TGTGCCAGCAGCTTAGGGGGGGGGATGAACACTGAAGCTTTCTTT
CASSLGGGMNTEAFF
>TRBJ2-1|NA|TRBV5-1|TRBD2
TGCGCCAGCAGCTTGGCCCCTAGCGGGGGGAGCTCCTACAATGAGCAGTTCTTC
CASSLAPSGGSSYNEQFF
>TRBJ2-5|NA|TRBV20-1|NA
TGCAGTGGGTCCAGGGAAGAGACCCAGTACTTC
CSGSREETQYF
>TRBJ2-1|NA|TRBV25-1|NA
TGTGCCAGCAGTGAGAATATAGGGGTATGGGGCAATGAGCAGTTCTTC
CASSENIGVWGNEQFF
>TRBJ2-2|NA|TRBV7-9|NA
TGTGCCAGCAGCTTAGCGAGCCCGGGGAACACCGGGGAGCTGTTTTTT
CASSLASPGNTGELFF
>TRBJ2-3|NA|TRBV6-5|NA
TGTGCCAGCACCGCAGGCCCCACAGATACGCAGTATTTT
CASTAGPTDTQYF
>TRBJ1-1|NA|TRBV19|TRBD1
TGTGCCAGTAGTATACAGGGGGCGCGCACTGAAGCTTTCTTT
CASSIQGARTEAFF
>TRBJ1-6|NA|TRBV2|NA
TGTGCCAGCAGTACAAGACAGAGCCTATATAATTCACCCCTCCACTTT
CASSTRQSLYNSPLHF
>TRBJ1-5|NA|TRBV20-1|NA
TGCAGTGCTAGTGTTGGCCTCAATCAGCCCCAGCATTTT
CSASVGLNQPQHF
>TRBJ2-1|NA|TRBV5-1|TRBD1
TGCGCCAGCAGGTCGACAGGGTATGAGCAGTTCTTC
CASRSTGYEQFF
>TRBJ2-3|NA|TRBV9|NA
TGTGCCAGCAGCCCTAGCCCCCCCGATACGCAGTATTTT
CASSPSPPDTQYF
>TRBJ2-5|NA|TRBV5-1|TRBD2
TGCGCCAGCAGCGCCGGGACTAGCGGGGGTCAAGAGACCCAGTACTTC
CASSAGTSGGQETQYF
>TRBJ1-2|NA|TRBV7-2|NA
TGTGCCAGCAGCCCGGACGGGACTGGCTATGGCTACACCTTC
CASSPDGTGYGYTF
>TRBJ2-5|NA|TRBV18|TRBD1
TGTGCCAGCTCACCAAGACTTGGGACAGGGGGTCAAGAGACCCAGTACTTC
CASSPRLGTGGQETQYF
>TRBJ1-5|NA|TRBV7-9|NA
TGTGCCAGCAGCTTAGGGCGGGCTGGCAATCAGCCCCAGCATTTT
CASSLGRAGNQPQHF
>TRBJ2-7|NA|TRBV11-3|NA
TGTGCCAGCAGCTTAGGATGGGGCGGTTCCTACGAGCAGTACTTC
CASSLGWGGSYEQYF
>TRBJ1-2|few|TRBV5-1|TRBD1
TGCGCCAGCAGCTTGGCCGGAGGGACAGTCCCTAACTATGGCTACACCTTC
CASSLAGGTVPNYGYTF
>TRBJ1-2|NA|TRBV18|TRBD1
TGTGCCAGCTCATCGACAGGGGACTATGGCTACACCTTC
CASSSTGDYGYTF
>TRBJ1-2|NA|TRBV20-1|NA
TGCAGTGGGAGCGGGGGGCCTGGCTACACCTTC
CSGSGGPGYTF
>TRBJ2-7|NA|TRBV5-1|NA
TGCGCCAGCAGCTTGGGGACAGCCTCCTACGAGCAGTACTTC
CASSLGTASYEQYF
>TRBJ2-2|NA|TRBV6-5|NA
TGTGCCAGCAGCCCCCAACATACGAACACCGGGGAGCTGTTTTTT
CASSPQHTNTGELFF
>TRBJ2-7|NA|TRBV19|NA
TGTGCCAGTAGTGGTCAGGGCAAGACCTACGAGCAGTACTTC
CASSGQGKTYEQYF
>TRBJ1-2|NA|TRBV27|NA
TGTGCCAGCGCAGACAGGAGGAACTATGGCTACACCTTC
CASADRRNYGYTF
>TRBJ2-7|few|TRBV10-3|TRBD1
TGTGCCATCAGAGGGGACAGTCGCTACGAGCAGTACTTC
CAIRGDSRYEQYF
>TRBJ1-6|NA|TRBV27|TRBD1
TGTGCCAGCAGTTTGGGACAGGGCAATTCACCCCTCCACTTT
CASSLGQGNSPLHF
>TRBJ2-1|NA|TRBV19|NA
TGTGCCAGTAGTAACAGGCGAGTGTTGGCATGGGAGCAGTTCTTC
CASSNRRVLAWEQFF
>TRBJ1-2|NA|TRBV3-1/TRBV3-2|NA
TGTGCCAGCAGCCAAGATCCCTCGGCTCAGAGGTACGGCTACACCTTC
CASSQDPSAQRYGYTF